Below are 24 T cell receptor beta chains sequenced from a single sample in a study of T-cell reconstitution after alpha-beta-depleted transplantation in children. Findings and limits, study-wide: Reportedly, only several hundred clones from non-depleted graft cells drove alpha-beta T-cell counts at about two months.

Their cognate antigens are unknown. Using unique molecular identifiers, the investigators prepared the TCRbeta library. TCRdb processed the PCR reads anew with MiXCR; each CDR3 protein has one entry. Of approximately 31,000 distinct CDR3 sequences listed, nearly 6.5% are singletons. The sequences come from peripheral blood, collected 60 days after TCRalphabeta/CD19-depleted stem cell transplant. Source of these receptors: a child under two years old who had a stem cell transplant for acute myeloid leukemia, so the T cells may come from the graft donor.

This clonotype was observed at least ten times. This chain uses TRBV7-9 with TRBJ2-5, with D uncertain. Trimming pared 5 bases from V and 1 base from J, leaving 8 bases between. The CDR3 spans 13 residues. CDR1 SEHNR and CDR2 FQNEAQ come from the germline V gene (reference sequence). CDR3 residues: CASSPPAQETQYF. The CDR3, as DNA: TGTGCCAGCAGCCCACCGGCCCAAGAGACCCAGTACTTC.

The sample holds many counts of this clonotype. The V call is TRBV15, the J call TRBJ2-5; TRBD1 agrees at 9 bases. This CDR3 spans 16 amino acids. In germline, CDR1 is LNHNV, CDR2 YYDKDF (reference sequence). J gave up 5 bases and V 1 base, and 8 bases lay outside the gene matches. CDR3 residues: CATSRARDRDYETQYF. The CDR3, as DNA: TGTGCCACCAGCAGAGCTCGGGACAGGGATTATGAGACCCAGTACTTC.

Many counts were recorded for this clonotype. The J gene is TRBJ2-3, the V gene TRBV6-5; 8 positions match TRBD2. From germline, CDR1 is MNHEY and CDR2 SVGAGI. The ends lost 6 bases at V and 5 bases at J; junction bases unmatched: 13. This CDR3 contains 16 residues. The CDR3 loop is CASSPIAGPGIDTQYF. CDR3 DNA: TGTGCCAGCAGCCCTATAGCGGGACCAGGAATAGATACGCAGTATTTT.

The sample holds many counts of this clonotype. The rearrangement links TRBV12-3 or TRBV12-4 to TRBJ2-7; TRBD1 aligns across 7 bases. The V and J ends lost 5 bases and 3 bases, in that order; junction bases with no gene match: 7. The CDR3 runs 14 residues. The CDR3 sequence is CASSPDRVDYEQYF. Here the CDR3 DNA reads TGTGCCAGCAGTCCCGACAGGGTGGACTACGAGCAGTACTTC.

This clonotype was recorded many times. The rearrangement links TRBV5-1 to TRBJ2-5; TRBD1 matches 7 bases. Trimming at V came to 4 bases and at J to 5 bases, leaving 5 bases not matched to a gene. Per germline, CDR1 SGHRS and CDR2 YFSETQ. This CDR3 is built from 13 residues. The DNA of the CDR3 is TGCGCCAGCAGCCTTGACAGGGTGGAGACCCAGTACTTC. Encoded protein: CASSLDRVETQYF.

The rearrangement links TRBV11-3 to TRBJ1-4; D perhaps matches TRBD1 (5 bases). Between the trimmed V and J ends, which lost 2 bases and 7 bases, there was a span of 14 bases. CDR1 SGHNT and CDR2 YENEEA come from the germline V gene. This CDR3 has 15 residues. In nucleotides, the CDR3 is TGTGCCAGCAGCTTAAGGCGGCAGGGTGGTGAAAAACTGTTTTTT. It specifies CASSLRRQGGEKLFF. Filled out from reference TRBV11-3 and TRBJ1-4, the complete variable domain reads EAGVVQSPRYKIIEKKQPVAFWCNPISGHNTLYWYLQNLGQGPELLIRYENEEAVDDSQLPKDRFSAERLKGVDSTLKIQPAELGDSAVYLCASSLRRQGGEKLFFGSGTQLSVL.

In this sample, this clonotype turned up many times. The genes are TRBV12-3 or TRBV12-4 and TRBJ2-7; D is ambiguous. The V end was cut by 2 bases, the J end by 7 bases, with 15 bases between. The CDR3 covers 14 residues. The CDR3 DNA reads as TGTGCCAGCAGTTTAAGGCTGGACCGCCTAGAGCAGTACTTC. Protein: CASSLRLDRLEQYF.

This clonotype was recorded at least ten times. The chain combines TRBV6-5 with TRBJ1-2; tentatively, D is TRBD1 (6 bases). The CDR3 consists of 13 residues. Germline values: CDR1 MNHEY, CDR2 SVGAGI. V was clipped by 0 bases and J by 5 bases, with 7 bases between them. Here the CDR3 DNA reads TGTGCCAGCAGTTACTCAACAGGGTATGGCTACACCTTC. Translated: CASSYSTGYGYTF.

In this sample, this clonotype turned up many times. The chain is built from TRBV6-2 or TRBV6-3 and TRBJ2-1, with 8 bases identical to TRBD1. The germline V gene encodes CDR1 MNHEY and CDR2 SVGEGT. The ends lost 3 bases at V and 9 bases at J; junction bases unmatched: 13. This CDR3 has 16 amino acids. Here the CDR3 DNA reads TGTGCCAGCAGTTATCCTGCCCCAGGGGGCTGGGGTGAGCAGTTCTTC. Its translation: CASSYPAPGGWGEQFF.

This clonotype was seen at least ten times. The chain joins TRBV25-1 to TRBJ2-7; no clear D. Germline V gene sequence: CDR1 MGHDK, CDR2 SYGVNS. CDR3 length: 13 residues. V gave up 5 bases and J gave up 2 bases, with 10 bases separating them. The CDR3 spells CASSQISPYEQYF. In DNA form, the CDR3 reads TGTGCCAGCAGTCAAATTAGTCCCTACGAGCAGTACTTC.

This rearrangement joins TRBV27 to TRBJ2-3, with D possibly being TRBD2 (5 bases). Germline V gene sequence: CDR1 MNHEY, CDR2 SMNVEV (reference sequence). This CDR3 spans 13 amino acids. The V end was cut by 3 bases, the J end by 4 bases, with 8 bases between. CDR3 nucleotide sequence: TGTGCCAGCAGTTTCGGGGTCCCAGATACGCAGTATTTT. It encodes CASSFGVPDTQYF.

This clonotype was recorded many times. The chain has TRBV4-1 and TRBJ2-1, with TRBD2 matching 13 bases. Germline CDR1 reads MGHRA; CDR2 reads YSYEKL. After removal of 1 base from V and 8 bases from J, the junction contained 2 bases not matched to a gene. CDR3 size: 15 residues. CDR3 loop: CASSQGTSGGYEQFF. As DNA, the CDR3 is TGCGCCAGCAGCCAAGGGACTAGCGGGGGTTATGAGCAGTTCTTC.

This clonotype appeared many times. The J gene is TRBJ2-5, the V gene TRBV3-1; 8 bases fit TRBD2. This CDR3 spans 17 amino acids. Unmatched junction bases numbered 8, after V lost 1 base and J lost 1 base. Per the germline V gene, CDR1 is LGHDT and CDR2 is YNNKEL (reference sequence). The CDR3 bases are TGTGCCAGCAGCCAAGGGATCCAGCGGGGGACCCAAGAGACCCAGTACTTC. Translated: CASSQGIQRGTQETQYF.

The table lists this clonotype with many counts. This rearrangement joins TRBV20-1 to TRBJ1-1, with D perhaps TRBD1 (6 bases). The CDR3 totals 13 residues. Trimming removed 6 bases at V and 5 bases at J, with 16 bases between. In germline, CDR1 is DFQATT, CDR2 SNEGSKA (reference sequence). The CDR3 DNA follows: TGCAGTGCCCCTTCGAGAGGGGGGACTGAAGCTTTCTTT. It yields the protein CSAPSRGGTEAFF.

This clonotype was observed at least ten times. J is TRBJ1-1 and V is TRBV24-1; D gene uncertain. The CDR3 contains 11 residues. With 5 bases removed from V and 5 bases from J, the gap between germline ends came to 5 bases. Germline loops: CDR1 KGHDR, CDR2 SFDVKD. CDR3 sequence reads: CATSAGTEAFF. CDR3 sequence (DNA): TGTGCCACCAGTGCAGGAACTGAAGCTTTCTTT.

This clonotype was seen more than once but under ten times. This chain connects TRBV28 to TRBJ2-4, with 7 nucleotides matching TRBD1. The CDR3 length is 15 residues. The trim removed 2 bases at V and 2 bases at J, leaving 3 bases unmatched. Germline assignment: CDR1 MDHEN and CDR2 SYDVKM. The CDR3 DNA sequence: TGTGCCAGCAGTTTAAGGGGGCCGACCAAAAACATTCAGTACTTC. Translating it yields CASSLRGPTKNIQYF.

Within the sample, this clonotype is medium-sized (0.01 to 0.1%). The chain uses TRBV28 and TRBJ1-6; D may be TRBD1 (6 bases). CDR1 and CDR2 (germline): MDHEN, SYDVKM. Trimming shortened V by 5 bases and J by 0 bases, and 14 bases separated the two germline ends. This CDR3 comprises 17 residues. CDR3 DNA: TGTGCCAGCAGTCCAGGGGATGGGGGCTCCTATAATTCACCCCTCCACTTT. Translating gives CASSPGDGGSYNSPLHF.

This clonotype was counted many times. The chain carries TRBV12-5 and TRBJ2-3, with 8 nucleotides matching TRBD2. Germline V gene lookup returns CDR1 LGHNT and CDR2 FRNRAP. This CDR3 comprises 14 residues. The V and J ends lost 7 bases and 1 base, in that order; junction bases with no gene match: 4. CDR3 residues: CASALTSGTDTQYF. DNA for the CDR3: TGTGCTAGTGCCTTGACTAGCGGCACAGATACGCAGTATTTT.

The CDR3: CASSEATGRYGYTF. CDR3 DNA sequence: TGTGCCAGCAGTGAAGCGACAGGGAGATATGGCTACACCTTC. The rearrangement joins TRBV6-1 to TRBJ1-2; 7 bases are a match to TRBD1. Germline V gene lookup returns CDR1 MNHNS and CDR2 SASEGT. The CDR3 runs to 14 residues. With V trimmed by 0 bases and J by 5 bases, 3 bases remained unmatched.

This clonotype was recorded at least ten times. The genes are TRBV7-3 and TRBJ2-1; 8 nucleotides line up with TRBD2. CDR1 is SGHTA, CDR2 FQGTGA, per germline. This CDR3 contains 13 residues. V gave up 4 bases and J gave up 5 bases; unmatched junction bases: 1. The CDR3 spells CASSSTSDNEQFF. CDR3 bases: TGTGCCAGCAGCTCGACTAGCGACAATGAGCAGTTCTTC.

This clonotype was seen many times. The genes are TRBV9 and TRBJ2-3; D uncertain. Trimming removed 0 bases at V and 6 bases at J, with 8 bases between. The CDR3 spans 13 residues. Germline V gene lookup returns CDR1 SGDLS and CDR2 YYNGEE. Written as DNA, the CDR3 is TGTGCCAGCAGCGTAGGGTTGGGGGATACGCAGTATTTT. Protein: CASSVGLGDTQYF. Supplemented by reference TRBV9 and TRBJ2-3, the full variable domain reads DSGVTQTPKHLITATGQRVTLRCSPRSGDLSVYWYQQSLDQGLQFLIQYYNGEERAKGNILERFSAQQFPDLHSELNLSSLELGDSALYFCASSVGLGDTQYFGPGTRLTVL.

This chain uses TRBV29-1 with TRBJ2-5, with TRBD2 as a possible D gene (5 bases). The V gene lost 3 bases and the J gene lost 1 base, with 9 bases spanning the gap. CDR1 SQVTM and CDR2 ANQGSEA come from the germline V gene. The CDR3 covers 13 residues. The CDR3 sequence: CSVDGRGQETQYF. DNA of the CDR3: TGCAGCGTTGACGGACGGGGCCAAGAGACCCAGTACTTC.

This clonotype was seen many times. The chain carries TRBV12-3 or TRBV12-4 and TRBJ2-3, with a tentative D call TRBD1 (6 bases). The CDR3 runs 14 residues. V was pared by 7 bases and J by 8 bases, with 19 bases between. The CDR3, as DNA: TGTGCCAGCAAGTTGGGGCCAGGGGAGAGTACGCAGTATTTT. Translating it yields CASKLGPGESTQYF.

The table lists this clonotype with many counts. The chain combines TRBV28 with TRBJ2-5; TRBD1 might be the D (6 bases). CDR1 and CDR2 from the germline V gene are MDHEN and SYDVKM. Deletions cut 8 bases from V and 3 bases from J, with 19 bases between. The CDR3 runs 15 residues. The CDR3 DNA follows: TGTGCCAGCGGGGGCAGGCAGAAGTTCGAAGAGACCCAGTACTTC. Protein product: CASGGRQKFEETQYF. Looking up the rest from reference TRBV28 and TRBJ2-5 gives the full variable domain: DVKVTQSSRYLVKRTGEKVFLECVQDMDHENMFWYRQDPGLGLRLIYFSYDVKMKEKGDIPEGYSVSREKKERFSLILESASTNQTSMYLCASGGRQKFEETQYFGPGTRLLVL.